This T cell receptor beta chain was found in a study of blood T cell repertoires in COVID-19. V dropped 5 bases and J dropped 6; count of bases not matched to a gene: 11. The CDR3 covers 14 residues. The cohort comprised adults aged about 18 to 100 years residing in 20 to 30 US areas. Participants were placed into cohorts based on the clinical history they reported. Symptom resolution, clearance, or two negative PCRs marked donors in Cohort 3 as recovered. The table came from immunoSEQ multiplex PCR; TCRdb's copy has only in-frame clones and leaves some out. Of over 200,000 clones listed, approximately 81% were seen once; the top ten hold 18%.

Material for sequencing was PBMCs or T cells enriched from blood (not recorded which). This chain uses TRBV5-3 with TRBJ2-7, with 7 positions matching TRBD1. TRBV5-3 is identified as an open reading frame with a role that is uncertain. This receptor was obtained from a middle-aged man who had recovered from COVID-19. The CDR3 reads CARRQLRDSPEQYF. The CDR3 coding sequence is TGTGCCAGAAGACAACTCCGGGACAGCCCCGAGCAGTACTTC.